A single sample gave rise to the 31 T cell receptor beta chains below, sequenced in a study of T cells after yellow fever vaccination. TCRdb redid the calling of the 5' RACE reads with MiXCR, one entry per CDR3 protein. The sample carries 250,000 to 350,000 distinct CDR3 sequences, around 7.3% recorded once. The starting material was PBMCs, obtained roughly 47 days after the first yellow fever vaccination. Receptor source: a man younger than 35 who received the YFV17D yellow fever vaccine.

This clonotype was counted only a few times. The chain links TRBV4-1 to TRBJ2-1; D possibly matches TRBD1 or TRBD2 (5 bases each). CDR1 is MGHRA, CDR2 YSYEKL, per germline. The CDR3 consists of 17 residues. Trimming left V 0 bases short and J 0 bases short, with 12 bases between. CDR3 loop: CASSQDLPGGSYNEQFF. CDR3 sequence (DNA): TGCGCCAGCAGCCAAGATCTCCCTGGGGGCTCCTACAATGAGCAGTTCTTC.

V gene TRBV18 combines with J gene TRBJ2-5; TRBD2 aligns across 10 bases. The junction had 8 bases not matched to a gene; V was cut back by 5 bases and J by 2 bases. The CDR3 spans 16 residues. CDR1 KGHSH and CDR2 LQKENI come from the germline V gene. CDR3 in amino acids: CASSSSGGADQETQYF. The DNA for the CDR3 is TGTGCCAGCTCATCTAGCGGGGGAGCGGATCAAGAGACCCAGTACTTC.

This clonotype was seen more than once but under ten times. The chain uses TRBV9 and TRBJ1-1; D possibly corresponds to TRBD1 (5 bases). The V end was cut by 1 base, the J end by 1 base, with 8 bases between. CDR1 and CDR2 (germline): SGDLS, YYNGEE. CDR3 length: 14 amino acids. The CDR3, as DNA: TGTGCCAGCAGCGTATCGGGGGGGAACACTGAAGCTTTCTTT. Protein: CASSVSGGNTEAFF.

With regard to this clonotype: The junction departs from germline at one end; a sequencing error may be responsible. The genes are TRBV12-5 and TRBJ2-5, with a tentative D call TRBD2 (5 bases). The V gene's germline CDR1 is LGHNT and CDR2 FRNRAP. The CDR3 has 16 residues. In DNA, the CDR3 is TGTGCTAGTGGTTTGGCCTCGACTGGGAGCGGTGAGACCCCGTACTTC. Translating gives CASGLASTGSGETPYF.

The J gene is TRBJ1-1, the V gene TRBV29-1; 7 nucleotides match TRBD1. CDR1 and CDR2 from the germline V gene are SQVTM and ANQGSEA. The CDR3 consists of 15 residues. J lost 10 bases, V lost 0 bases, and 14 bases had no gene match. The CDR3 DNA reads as TGCAGCGTTGAAGATCCCCCGTTCGGGACAGTTCCAGCTTTCTTT. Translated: CSVEDPPFGTVPAFF.

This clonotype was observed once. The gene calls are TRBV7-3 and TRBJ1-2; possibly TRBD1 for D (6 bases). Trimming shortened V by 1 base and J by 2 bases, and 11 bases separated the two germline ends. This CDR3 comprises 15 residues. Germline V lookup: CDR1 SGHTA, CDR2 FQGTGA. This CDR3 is CASSLRGGQNYGYTF. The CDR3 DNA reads TGTGCCAGCAGCTTAAGGGGGGGGCAGAACTATGGCTACACCTTC.

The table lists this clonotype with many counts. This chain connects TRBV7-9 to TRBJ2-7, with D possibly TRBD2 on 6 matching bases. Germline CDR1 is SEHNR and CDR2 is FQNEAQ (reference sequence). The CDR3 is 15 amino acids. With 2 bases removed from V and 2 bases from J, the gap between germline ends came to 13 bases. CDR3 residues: CASSLSPGGAYEQYF. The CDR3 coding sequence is TGTGCCAGCAGCTTATCGCCAGGAGGGGCCTACGAGCAGTACTTC.

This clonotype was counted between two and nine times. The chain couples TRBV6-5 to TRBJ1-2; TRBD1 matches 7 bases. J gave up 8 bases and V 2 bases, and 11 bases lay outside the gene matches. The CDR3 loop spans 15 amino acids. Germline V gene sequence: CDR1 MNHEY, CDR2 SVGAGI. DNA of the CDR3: TGTGCCAGCAGTTACACGACACAGGGGAGGAGAGGCTACACCTTC. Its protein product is CASSYTTQGRRGYTF.

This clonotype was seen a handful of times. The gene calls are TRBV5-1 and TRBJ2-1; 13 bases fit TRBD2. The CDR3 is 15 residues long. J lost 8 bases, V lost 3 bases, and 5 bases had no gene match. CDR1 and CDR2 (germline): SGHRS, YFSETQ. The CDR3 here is CASSYGLAGVDEQFF. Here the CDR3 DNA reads TGCGCCAGCAGCTATGGACTAGCGGGGGTGGATGAGCAGTTCTTC.

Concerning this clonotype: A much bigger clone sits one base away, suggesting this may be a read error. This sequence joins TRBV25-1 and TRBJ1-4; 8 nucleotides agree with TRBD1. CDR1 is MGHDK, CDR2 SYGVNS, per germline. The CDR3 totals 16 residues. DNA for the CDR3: TGTGCCAGCAGTGATCCAGGGGGCGCGGTTAATGAAAAACCGTTTTTT. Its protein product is CASSDPGGAVNEKPFF.

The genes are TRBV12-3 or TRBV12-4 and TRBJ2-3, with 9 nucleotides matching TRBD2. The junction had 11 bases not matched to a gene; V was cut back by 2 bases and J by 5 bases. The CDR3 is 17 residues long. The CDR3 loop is CASSLTPASGAEDTQYF. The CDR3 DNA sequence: TGTGCCAGCAGTTTAACCCCGGCTAGCGGGGCGGAAGATACGCAGTATTTT.

This CDR3 reads CASRASAYTETQYF. For the CDR3, the DNA is TGTGCCAGCCGAGCTAGCGCATACACTGAGACCCAGTACTTC. The chain recombines TRBV5-6 with TRBJ2-5; perhaps TRBD2 as D (6 bases). Trimming removed 7 bases from V and 5 bases from J, with 18 bases in between. Germline V gives CDR1 SGHDT, CDR2 YYEEEE. The CDR3 sequence is 14 residues long.

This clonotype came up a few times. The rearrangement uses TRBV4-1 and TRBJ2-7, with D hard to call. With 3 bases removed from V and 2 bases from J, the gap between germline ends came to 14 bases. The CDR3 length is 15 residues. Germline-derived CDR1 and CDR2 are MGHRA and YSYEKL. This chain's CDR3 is CASSQPSPGTYEQYF. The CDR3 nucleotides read TGCGCCAGCAGCCAGCCCTCACCGGGCACCTACGAGCAGTACTTC.

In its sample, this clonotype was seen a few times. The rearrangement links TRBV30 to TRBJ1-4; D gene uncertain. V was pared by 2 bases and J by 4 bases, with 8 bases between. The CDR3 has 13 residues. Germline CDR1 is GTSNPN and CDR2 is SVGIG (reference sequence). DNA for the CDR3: TGTGCCTGGAGTTTCGGAAGTAATGAAAAACTGTTTTTT. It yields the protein CAWSFGSNEKLFF. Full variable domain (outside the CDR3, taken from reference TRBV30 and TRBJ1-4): SQTIHQWPATLVQPVGSPLSLECTVEGTSNPNLYWYRQAAGRGLQLLFYSVGIGQISSEVPQNLSASRPQDRQFILSSKKLLLSDSGFYLCAWSFGSNEKLFFGSGTQLSVL.

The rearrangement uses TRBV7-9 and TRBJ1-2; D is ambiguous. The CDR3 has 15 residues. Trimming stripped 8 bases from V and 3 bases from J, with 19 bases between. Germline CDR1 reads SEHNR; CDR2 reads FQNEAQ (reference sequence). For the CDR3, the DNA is TGTGCCAGCGCTACAGAGCTCTCCCCCGACTATGGCTACACCTTC. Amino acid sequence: CASATELSPDYGYTF.

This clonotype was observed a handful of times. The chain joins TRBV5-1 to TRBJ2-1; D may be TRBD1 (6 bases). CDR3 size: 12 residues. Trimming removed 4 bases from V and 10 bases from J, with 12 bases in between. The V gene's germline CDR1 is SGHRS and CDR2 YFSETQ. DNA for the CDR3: TGCGCCAGCAGCGGATCAGGGGACGAGCAGTTCTTC. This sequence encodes CASSGSGDEQFF.

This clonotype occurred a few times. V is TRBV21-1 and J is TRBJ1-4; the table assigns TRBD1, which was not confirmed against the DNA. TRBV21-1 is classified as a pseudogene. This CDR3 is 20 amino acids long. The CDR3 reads CASSKGGVQENSATNEKLFF. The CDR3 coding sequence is TGTGCCAGCAGCAAAGGAGGGGTACAGGAAAACTCCGCAACTAATGAAAAACTGTTTTTT.

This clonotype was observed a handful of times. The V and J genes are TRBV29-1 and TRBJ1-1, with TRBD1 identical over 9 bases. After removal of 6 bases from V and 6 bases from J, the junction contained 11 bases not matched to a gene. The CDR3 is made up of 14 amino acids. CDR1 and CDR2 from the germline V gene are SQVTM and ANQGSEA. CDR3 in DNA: TGCAGCGTGAACTCCGGGACAGGGAGGGCTGAAGCTTTCTTT. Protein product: CSVNSGTGRAEAFF.

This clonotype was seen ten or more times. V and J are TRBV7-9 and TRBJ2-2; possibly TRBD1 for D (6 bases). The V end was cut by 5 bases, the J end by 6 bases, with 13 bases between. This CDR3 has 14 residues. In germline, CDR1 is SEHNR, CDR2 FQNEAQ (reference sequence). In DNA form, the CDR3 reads TGTGCCAGCAGCCGTAACAGGGCCGCCGGGGAGCTGTTTTTT. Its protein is CASSRNRAAGELFF.

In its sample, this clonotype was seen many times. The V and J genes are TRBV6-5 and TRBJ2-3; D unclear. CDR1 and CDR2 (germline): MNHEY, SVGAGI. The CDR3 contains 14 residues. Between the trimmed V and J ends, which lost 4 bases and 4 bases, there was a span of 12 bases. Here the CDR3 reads CASSSGPKADTQYF. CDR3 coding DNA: TGTGCCAGCAGTTCCGGTCCGAAGGCAGATACGCAGTATTTT.

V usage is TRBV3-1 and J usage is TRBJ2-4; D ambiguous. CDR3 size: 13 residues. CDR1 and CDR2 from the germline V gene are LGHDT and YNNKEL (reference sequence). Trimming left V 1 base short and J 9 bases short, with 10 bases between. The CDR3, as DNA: TGTGCCAGCAGCCAAGGGGCCCAGGTCATTCAGTACTTC. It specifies CASSQGAQVIQYF.

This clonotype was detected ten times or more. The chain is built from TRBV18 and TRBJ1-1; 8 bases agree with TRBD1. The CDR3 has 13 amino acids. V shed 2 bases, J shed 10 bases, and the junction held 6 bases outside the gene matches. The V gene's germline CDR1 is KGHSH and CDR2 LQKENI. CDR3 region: CASSPDRGMSAFF. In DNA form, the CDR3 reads TGTGCCAGCTCACCAGACAGGGGTATGTCAGCTTTCTTT.

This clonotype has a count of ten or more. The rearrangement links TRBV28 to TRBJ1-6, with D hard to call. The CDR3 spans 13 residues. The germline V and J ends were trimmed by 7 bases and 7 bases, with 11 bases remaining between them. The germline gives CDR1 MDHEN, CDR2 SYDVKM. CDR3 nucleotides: TGTGCCAGCAAGGAACAGCTGAATTCACCCCTCCACTTT. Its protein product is CASKEQLNSPLHF.

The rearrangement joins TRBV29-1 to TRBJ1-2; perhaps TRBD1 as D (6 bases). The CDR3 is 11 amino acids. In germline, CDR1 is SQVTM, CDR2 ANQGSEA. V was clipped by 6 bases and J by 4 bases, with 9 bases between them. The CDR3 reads CSVDSLYGYTF. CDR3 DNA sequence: TGCAGCGTGGACAGCCTCTATGGCTACACCTTC.

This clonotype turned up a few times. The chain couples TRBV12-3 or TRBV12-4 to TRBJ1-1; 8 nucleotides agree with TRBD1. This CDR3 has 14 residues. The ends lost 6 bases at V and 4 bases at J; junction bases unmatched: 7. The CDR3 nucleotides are TGTGCCAGCAGCCCGGGACAGGTTAGCACTGAAGCTTTCTTT. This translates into CASSPGQVSTEAFF.

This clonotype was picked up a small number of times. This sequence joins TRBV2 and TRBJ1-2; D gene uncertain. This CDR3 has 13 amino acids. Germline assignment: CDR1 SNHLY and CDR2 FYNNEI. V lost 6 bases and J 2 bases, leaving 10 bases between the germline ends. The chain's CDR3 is CASSLATNYGYTF. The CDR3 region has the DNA TGTGCCAGCAGCTTAGCAACAAACTATGGCTACACCTTC.

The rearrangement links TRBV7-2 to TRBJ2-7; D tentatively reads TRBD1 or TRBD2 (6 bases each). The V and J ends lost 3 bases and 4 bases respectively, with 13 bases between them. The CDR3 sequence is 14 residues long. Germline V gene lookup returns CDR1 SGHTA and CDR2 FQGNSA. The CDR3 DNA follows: TGTGCCAGCAGCTTCACGGGGGCGGCTTACGAGCAGTACTTC. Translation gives CASSFTGAAYEQYF.

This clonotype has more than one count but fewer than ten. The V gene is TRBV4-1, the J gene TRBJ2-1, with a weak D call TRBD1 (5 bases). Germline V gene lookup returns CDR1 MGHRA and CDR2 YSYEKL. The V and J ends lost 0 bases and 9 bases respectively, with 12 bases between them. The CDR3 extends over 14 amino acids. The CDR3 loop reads CASSQDLSGFEQFF. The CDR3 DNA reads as TGCGCCAGCAGCCAAGATCTTTCAGGGTTTGAGCAGTTCTTC.

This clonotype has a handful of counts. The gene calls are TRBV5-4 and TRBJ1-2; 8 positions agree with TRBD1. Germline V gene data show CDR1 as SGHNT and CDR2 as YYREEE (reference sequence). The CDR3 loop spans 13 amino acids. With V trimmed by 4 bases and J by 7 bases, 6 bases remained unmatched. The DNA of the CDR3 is TGTGCCAGCAGCGTCGGGACAGGCCTTGGCTACACCTTC. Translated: CASSVGTGLGYTF.

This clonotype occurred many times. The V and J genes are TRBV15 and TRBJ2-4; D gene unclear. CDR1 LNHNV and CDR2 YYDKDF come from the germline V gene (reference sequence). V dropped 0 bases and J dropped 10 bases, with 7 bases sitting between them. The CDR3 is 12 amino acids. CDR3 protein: CATSRDSGIQYF. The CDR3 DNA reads TGTGCCACCAGCAGAGATAGTGGGATTCAGTACTTC.

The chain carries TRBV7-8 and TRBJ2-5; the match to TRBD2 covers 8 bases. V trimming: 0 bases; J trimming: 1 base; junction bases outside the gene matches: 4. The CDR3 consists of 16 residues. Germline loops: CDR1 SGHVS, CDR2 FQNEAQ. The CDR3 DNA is TGTGCCAGCAGCTTAGCGCCTAGCGGGCGCCAAGAGACCCAGTACTTC. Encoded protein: CASSLAPSGRQETQYF.